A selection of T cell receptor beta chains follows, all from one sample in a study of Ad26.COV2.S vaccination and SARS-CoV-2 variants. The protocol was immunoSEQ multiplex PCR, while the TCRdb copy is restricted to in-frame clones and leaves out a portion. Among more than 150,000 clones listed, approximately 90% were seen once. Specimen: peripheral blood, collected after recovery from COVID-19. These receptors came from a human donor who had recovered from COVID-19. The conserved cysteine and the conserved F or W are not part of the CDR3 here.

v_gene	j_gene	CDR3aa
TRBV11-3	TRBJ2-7	ASSVGTHYEQY
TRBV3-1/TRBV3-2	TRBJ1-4	ASSQSTGGSEKLF
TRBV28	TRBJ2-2	ASSSSGGRNTGELF
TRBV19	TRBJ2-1	ASSIGGPYNEQF
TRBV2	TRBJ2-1	ASRDPGLAGGYPYNEQF
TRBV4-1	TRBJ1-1	ASSQVGRGENTEAF
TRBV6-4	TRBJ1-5	ASSDPFYRVRNQPQH
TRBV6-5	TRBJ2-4	ASSPSGGFAGQY
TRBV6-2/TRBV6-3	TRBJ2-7	ASSSLRDPRGYQY
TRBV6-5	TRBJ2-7	ASSRGTPYEQY
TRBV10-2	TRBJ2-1	ASSSDYQAYNEQF
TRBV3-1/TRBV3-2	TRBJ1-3	ASSQGWGGNTIY
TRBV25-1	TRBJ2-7	ASSDSPRGSSYEQY
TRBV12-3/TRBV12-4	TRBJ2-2	ASSLDGRGELF
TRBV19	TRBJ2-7	ASSVEDRDEQY
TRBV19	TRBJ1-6	ASSSIRDSPLH
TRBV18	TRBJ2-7	ASSPPMPLSSYEQY
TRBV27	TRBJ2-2	ASSLGRPGELF
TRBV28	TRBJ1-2	ASSFVRQGGYT
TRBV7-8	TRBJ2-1	ASSLRPGLYNEQF
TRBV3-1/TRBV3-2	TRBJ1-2	ASSQDRLRADGYT
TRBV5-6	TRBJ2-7	ASSLDGGPYEQY
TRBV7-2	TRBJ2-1	ASSANRGEQF
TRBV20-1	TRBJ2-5	SATQGETQY
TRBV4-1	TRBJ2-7	ASSQAGLAGWYEQY
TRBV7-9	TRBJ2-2	ASSRLLAGGTGELF
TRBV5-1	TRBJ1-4	ASSLGGRVDEKLF
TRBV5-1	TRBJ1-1	ASSLALSGGSANTEAF
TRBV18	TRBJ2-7	ASSPGQGRGEQY